This is a list of T cell receptor beta chains from one sample in a study of T cells after yellow fever vaccination. Via MiXCR, TCRdb re-called the 5' RACE reads, giving one row per CDR3 protein. This sample has under 550,000 distinct CDR3 sequences, with around a fifth found just once. Specimen: PBMCs, collected roughly 20 days after the first yellow fever vaccination. The receptor source for this set is a man younger than 35 who received the YFV17D yellow fever vaccine. Both conserved end residues are trimmed from each CDR3. Fields, in order: V gene, CDR3 protein.

V: TRBV3-1; CDR3: ASSQAGVKAF
V: TRBV12-5; CDR3: ASGLIEQF
V: TRBV7-6; CDR3: AKLRLMENSPLH
V: TRBV24-1; CDR3: ATSDKKPGPYSTDTQY
V: TRBV11-2; CDR3: ASSQQEFSEKLF
V: TRBV11-1; CDR3: ASSENRDSNGSSGANVLT
V: TRBV7-9; CDR3: ASSRGAWTQY
V: TRBV6-2/TRBV6-3; CDR3: ATGYSNQPQH
V: TRBV11-2; CDR3: ASSLDTAYNEQF
V: TRBV27; CDR3: ASGGESSGANVLT
V: TRBV6-5; CDR3: ASSYVSGTGEGQPQH
V: TRBV4-1; CDR3: ASSLYWGQGNSPLH
V: TRBV12-3/TRBV12-4; CDR3: ASSLVGTSWGTQY
V: TRBV12-3/TRBV12-4; CDR3: ASSSPGQGLYEQY
V: TRBV12-3/TRBV12-4; CDR3: ASSLRAAQYNEQF
V: TRBV30; CDR3: AWSVLGTGANVLT
V: TRBV4-2; CDR3: ASSQDWGESRSGNTIY
V: TRBV5-6; CDR3: ASSIAPEGYT
V: TRBV4-2; CDR3: ASSQDRDRGLQRNGYT
V: TRBV7-8; CDR3: ASSLRVGGRISSPLH
V: TRBV4-2; CDR3: ASSQGGDNYGYT
V: TRBV12-3/TRBV12-4; CDR3: ASSPWDSNNEQF
V: TRBV7-3; CDR3: ASSHGTSGGNEQF